A single sample gave rise to the 29 T cell receptor beta chains below, sequenced in a study of blood T cell repertoires in COVID-19. Repertoires were generated with immunoSEQ multiplex PCR, while TCRdb's copy carries only in-frame clones and drops some. There are tens of thousands of clones in the sample; roughly three quarters occur only once, and about 11% lies in the top ten. Sequenced material: peripheral blood. These receptors originate from a man aged 70-80 years with acute or convalescent COVID-19.

The J gene is TRBJ2-5, the V gene TRBV4-1; no firm D call. Per the germline V gene, CDR1 is MGHRA and CDR2 is YSYEKL. The V gene lost 2 bases and the J gene lost 2 bases, with 12 bases spanning the gap. CDR3 length equals 15 residues. For the CDR3, the DNA is TGCGCCAGCAGCCAAATCGAACTACCACAAGAGACCCAGTACTTC. Residues: CASSQIELPQETQYF.

The chain joins TRBV3-1 (or the pseudogene TRBV3-2) to TRBJ1-1, with 9 bases identical to TRBD1. Germline values: CDR1 LGHDT, CDR2 YNNKEL (reference sequence). The CDR3 is made up of 14 amino acids. V gave up 3 bases and J gave up 3 bases; unmatched junction bases: 2. The CDR3 sequence is CASSQTGGHTEAFF. CDR3 DNA: TGTGCCAGCAGCCAGACAGGGGGTCACACTGAAGCTTTCTTT.

The chain combines TRBV25-1 with TRBJ2-4, with D possibly being TRBD1 (5 bases). The V gene lost 2 bases and the J gene lost 4 bases, with 6 bases spanning the gap. CDR3 length: 13 residues. Germline V lookup: CDR1 MGHDK, CDR2 SYGVNS. As DNA, the CDR3 is TGTGCCAGCAGTGAACGGACAAAAAACATTCAGTACTTC. It specifies CASSERTKNIQYF.

The V and J genes are TRBV5-1 and TRBJ2-1; 7 bases match TRBD1. Germline V gene sequence: CDR1 SGHRS, CDR2 YFSETQ. J gave up 4 bases and V 3 bases, and 7 bases lay outside the gene matches. The CDR3 length is 15 residues. The CDR3 nucleotides read TGCGCCAGCAGCTCAACAGGGGCCGGATACAATGAGCAGTTCTTC. This encodes CASSSTGAGYNEQFF.

V gene TRBV15 combines with J gene TRBJ1-3; perhaps TRBD1 as D (5 bases). This CDR3 comprises 15 residues. V was cut by 5 bases and J by 2 bases, with 13 bases left in between. Germline V gene sequence: CDR1 LNHNV, CDR2 YYDKDF (reference sequence). The CDR3 reads CATSLGGNAGNTIYF. The CDR3 DNA reads TGTGCCACCAGCTTGGGGGGGAATGCTGGAAACACCATATATTTT.

The chain links TRBV6-5 to TRBJ2-2; no clear D gene. This CDR3 is built from 15 residues. The germline CDR1 and CDR2 sequences are MNHEY and SVGAGI. Between the trimmed V and J ends, which lost 7 bases and 6 bases, there was a span of 18 bases. The CDR3 DNA sequence: TGTGCCAGCACCGCGCCTCCCTCAAAGCCCGGGGAGCTGTTTTTT. Translating gives CASTAPPSKPGELFF.

The chain employs TRBV3-1 (or the pseudogene TRBV3-2) and TRBJ1-4; 9 positions match TRBD1. V dropped 4 bases and J dropped 8; count of bases not matched to a gene: 2. Germline CDR1 LGHDT, CDR2 YNNKEL (reference sequence). This CDR3 has 13 amino acids. CDR3 DNA: TGTGCCAGCAGCCGGGGGACAGGGGAAAAACTGTTTTTT. Its translation: CASSRGTGEKLFF.

The gene calls are TRBV18 and TRBJ1-4; TRBD1 matches 7 bases. The germline V gene encodes CDR1 KGHSH and CDR2 LQKENI. J gave up 4 bases and V 3 bases, and 2 bases lay outside the gene matches. This CDR3 is built from 14 residues. CDR3: CASSPQGGNEKLFF. DNA of the CDR3: TGTGCCAGCTCACCGCAGGGGGGTAATGAAAAACTGTTTTTT.

V and J are TRBV6-2 or TRBV6-3 and TRBJ2-2; 11 bases map to TRBD2. After removal of 6 bases from V and 5 bases from J, the junction contained 5 bases not matched to a gene. The CDR3 sequence is 15 residues long. Germline V gene sequence: CDR1 MNHEY, CDR2 SVGEGT. This CDR3 reads CASSLAGGGTGELFF. CDR3 bases: TGTGCCAGCAGCCTAGCGGGGGGCGGAACCGGGGAGCTGTTTTTT.

The chain is built from TRBV2 and TRBJ2-7; D is possibly TRBD1 (5 bases). The CDR3 has 14 amino acids. Germline CDR1 reads SNHLY; CDR2 reads FYNNEI. V was pared by 1 base and J by 2 bases, with 9 bases between. For the CDR3, the DNA is TGTGCCAGCAGTGAAGGCGTACAGGCCTACGAGCAGTACTTC. Translation: CASSEGVQAYEQYF.

This chain links TRBV21-1 with TRBJ2-1; the table calls TRBD1, which could not be checked here. TRBV21-1 is listed as a pseudogene. This CDR3 region has 15 residues. The CDR3 DNA reads TGTGCCAGCAGCTTGAAGGACAGGGTGGAAAGTGAGCAGTTCTTC. Its protein product is CASSLKDRVESEQFF.

CDR3 coding DNA: TGTGCCACCAGCAGAGTGAAAGGGACAGCCTATGGCTACACCTTC. This translates into CATSRVKGTAYGYTF. The rearrangement links TRBV15 to TRBJ1-2, with 7 bases fitting TRBD1. This CDR3 has 15 residues. The germline gives CDR1 LNHNV, CDR2 YYDKDF (reference sequence). The V segment lost 1 base and the J segment 4 bases; nucleotides outside the gene matches: 6.

The genes are TRBV24-1 and TRBJ2-2; no clear D. With 3 bases removed from V and 3 bases from J, the gap between germline ends came to 16 bases. The CDR3 contains 17 residues. Germline assignment: CDR1 KGHDR and CDR2 SFDVKD. The CDR3: CATSDPITLSDTGELFF. CDR3 coding DNA: TGTGCCACCAGTGATCCGATCACCCTGTCGGACACCGGGGAGCTGTTTTTT.

The table lists this clone with a few counts. V gene TRBV6-5 combines with J gene TRBJ2-7; D is undetermined. Germline V gene lookup returns CDR1 MNHEY and CDR2 SVGAGI. The CDR3 has 13 amino acids. Trimming removed 0 bases from V and 3 bases from J, with 6 bases in between. CDR3 amino acids: CASSYSGSYEQYF. CDR3 nucleotide sequence: TGTGCCAGCAGTTACTCGGGCAGCTACGAGCAGTACTTC.

Details on this clone: Other DNA sequences in the same sample also yield this CDR3. J is TRBJ1-2 and V is TRBV2; D gene uncertain. The V end was cut by 2 bases, the J end by 6 bases, with 7 bases between. Looked up from germline, CDR1 is SNHLY and CDR2 is FYNNEI. The CDR3 is 12 residues long. The CDR3 DNA sequence: TGTGCCAGCAGTGAACGAGGGAATGGCTACACCTTC. It yields the protein CASSERGNGYTF.

This chain uses TRBV18 with TRBJ2-2; TRBD1 might be the D (5 bases). This CDR3 has 16 amino acids. The V gene's germline CDR1 is KGHSH and CDR2 LQKENI. V dropped 2 bases and J dropped 1 base, with 11 bases sitting between them. CDR3 loop: CASSPSTVLNTGELFF. In nucleotides, the CDR3 is TGTGCCAGCTCACCATCGACAGTTTTGAACACCGGGGAGCTGTTTTTT.

This clone was picked up many times. The rearrangement links TRBV19 to TRBJ2-3; D might be TRBD2 (6 bases). Trimming stripped 5 bases from V and 3 bases from J, with 15 bases between. Germline V gene lookup returns CDR1 LNHDA and CDR2 SQIVND (reference sequence). The CDR3 is made up of 15 amino acids. CDR3 loop: CASSPDLEGTDTQYF. CDR3 DNA: TGTGCCAGTAGTCCTGACTTGGAGGGAACAGATACGCAGTATTTT.

A word on this clone: An end of the junction differs from the germline gene, which may be a read error. The chain carries TRBV10-3 and TRBJ2-1, with 9 bases lining up with TRBD1. The germline gives CDR1 ENHRY, CDR2 SYGVKD. The CDR3 covers 16 residues. The CDR3 is CAISKSGTGKNNEQFF. The CDR3 DNA follows: TGTGCCATCAGTAAGTCCGGGACAGGGAAGAACAATGAGCAGTTCTTC.

In DNA, the CDR3 is TGTGCCAGCAGCCCGGGACTCACGAACACTGAAGCTTTCTTT. This gives the protein CASSPGLTNTEAFF. The chain couples TRBV7-9 to TRBJ1-1; a possible D gene is TRBD1 (5 bases). The germline V gene encodes CDR1 SEHNR and CDR2 FQNEAQ (reference sequence). Trimming removed 5 bases at V and 1 base at J, with 11 bases between. CDR3 length: 14 amino acids.

The V and J genes are TRBV3-1 (or the pseudogene TRBV3-2) and TRBJ2-3; D gene ambiguous. Germline loops: CDR1 LGHDT, CDR2 YNNKEL (reference sequence). The CDR3 is 11 amino acids. Trimming left V 5 bases short and J 6 bases short, with 6 bases between. CDR3 sequence reads: CASSTGDTQYF. The CDR3 nucleotides read TGTGCCAGCAGCACGGGTGATACGCAGTATTTT.

The chain carries TRBV6-6 and TRBJ1-2, with D possibly matching TRBD1 (5 bases). From germline, CDR1 is MNHNY and CDR2 SVGAGI (reference sequence). V was cut by 4 bases and J by 3 bases, with 18 bases left in between. The CDR3 spans 16 residues. CDR3 nucleotide sequence: TGTGCCAGCAGTTGGCGCAGGGACTATTTTTACTATGGCTACACCTTC. This codes for CASSWRRDYFYYGYTF.

This clone occurred once. In DNA, the CDR3 is TGTGCCAGCAGCTTGGGTGGACAGAGAAATGAAAAACTGTTTTTT. It encodes CASSLGGQRNEKLFF. The gene calls are TRBV5-4 and TRBJ1-4; possibly TRBD1 for D (6 bases). Trimming removed 0 bases from V and 5 bases from J, with 11 bases in between. The CDR3 has 15 residues. CDR1 is SGHNT and CDR2 is YYREEE in the germline V gene (reference sequence).

This clone was found once. The chain has TRBV4-2 and TRBJ2-5, with D possibly matching TRBD1 (5 bases). Germline V gene lookup returns CDR1 LGHNA and CDR2 YNFKEQ. CDR3 length: 17 residues. Deletions cut 1 base from V and 4 bases from J, with 19 bases between. The CDR3 DNA sequence: TGTGCCAGCAGCCAAGTGCCCGCACAGGTCGGCCTAGAGACCCAGTACTTC. As protein: CASSQVPAQVGLETQYF.

The chain is built from TRBV27 and TRBJ1-1; D remains ambiguous. The CDR3 contains 12 residues. Per germline, CDR1 MNHEY and CDR2 SMNVEV (reference sequence). Trimming took off 8 bases at V and 1 base at J, with 8 bases between the two ends. The DNA for the CDR3 is TGTGCCAGCGACACCCCGAACACTGAAGCTTTCTTT. Translated, it gives CASDTPNTEAFF.

This chain joins TRBV19 and TRBJ2-7; 7 positions agree with TRBD2. CDR3 length equals 15 residues. Trimming removed 1 base from V and 0 bases from J; junction bases left unmatched: 3. Looked up from germline, CDR1 is LNHDA and CDR2 is SQIVND (reference sequence). The CDR3 DNA sequence: TGTGCCAGTAGTATAGTGCGGGGGAACTCCTACGAGCAGTACTTC. Translation: CASSIVRGNSYEQYF.

The rearrangement joins TRBV27 to TRBJ2-1; possibly TRBD2 for D (6 bases). Germline loops: CDR1 MNHEY, CDR2 SMNVEV (reference sequence). V was cut by 4 bases and J by 12 bases, with 19 bases left in between. The length of the CDR3 is 14 residues. The CDR3 DNA follows: TGTGCCAGCAGTTCTCTCTCGGGCGGGATGATGCAGTTCTTC. It is translated as CASSSLSGGMMQFF.

The rearrangement uses TRBV5-4 and TRBJ2-2; 11 bases are a match to TRBD2. J was trimmed by 0 bases and V by 6 bases; bases with no gene match: 4. Germline values: CDR1 SGHNT, CDR2 YYREEE (reference sequence). The CDR3 is 16 amino acids. The CDR3 region is CASTLSGGANTGELFF. CDR3 nucleotides: TGTGCCAGCACCCTTAGCGGGGGGGCGAACACCGGGGAGCTGTTTTTT.

The table lists this clone with a count of one. The rearrangement links TRBV11-2 to TRBJ1-4, with a weak D call TRBD1 (6 bases). V dropped 5 bases and J dropped 5 bases, with 15 bases sitting between them. The germline V gene has CDR1 SGHAT and CDR2 FQNNGV. The CDR3 is made up of 15 amino acids. The CDR3 bases are TGTGCCAGCAGCCCCCCAGGGGCTGGCAATGAAAAACTGTTTTTT. Translating gives CASSPPGAGNEKLFF.

This rearrangement joins TRBV30 to TRBJ2-3, with D possibly matching TRBD1 (5 bases). V lost 1 base, J lost 4 bases, and 18 bases lay in between. There are 16 residues in the CDR3. The V gene's germline CDR1 is GTSNPN and CDR2 SVGIG (reference sequence). The CDR3 DNA is TGTGCCTGGAGTGGGACGGGCAGGGCTGGGTCAGATACGCAGTATTTT. This translates into CAWSGTGRAGSDTQYF.